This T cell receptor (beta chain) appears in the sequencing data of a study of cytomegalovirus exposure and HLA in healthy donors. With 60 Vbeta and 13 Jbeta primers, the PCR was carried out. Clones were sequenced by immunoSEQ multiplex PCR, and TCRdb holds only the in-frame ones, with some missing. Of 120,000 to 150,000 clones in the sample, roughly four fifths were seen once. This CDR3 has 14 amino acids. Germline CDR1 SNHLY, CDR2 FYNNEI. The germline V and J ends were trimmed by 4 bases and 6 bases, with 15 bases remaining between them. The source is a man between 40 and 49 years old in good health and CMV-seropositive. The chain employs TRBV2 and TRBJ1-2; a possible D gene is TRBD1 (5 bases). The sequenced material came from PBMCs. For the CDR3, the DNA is TGTGCCAGCAGTGCCAGGGCCCGCGGCGATGGCTACACCTTC. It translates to CASSARARGDGYTF.